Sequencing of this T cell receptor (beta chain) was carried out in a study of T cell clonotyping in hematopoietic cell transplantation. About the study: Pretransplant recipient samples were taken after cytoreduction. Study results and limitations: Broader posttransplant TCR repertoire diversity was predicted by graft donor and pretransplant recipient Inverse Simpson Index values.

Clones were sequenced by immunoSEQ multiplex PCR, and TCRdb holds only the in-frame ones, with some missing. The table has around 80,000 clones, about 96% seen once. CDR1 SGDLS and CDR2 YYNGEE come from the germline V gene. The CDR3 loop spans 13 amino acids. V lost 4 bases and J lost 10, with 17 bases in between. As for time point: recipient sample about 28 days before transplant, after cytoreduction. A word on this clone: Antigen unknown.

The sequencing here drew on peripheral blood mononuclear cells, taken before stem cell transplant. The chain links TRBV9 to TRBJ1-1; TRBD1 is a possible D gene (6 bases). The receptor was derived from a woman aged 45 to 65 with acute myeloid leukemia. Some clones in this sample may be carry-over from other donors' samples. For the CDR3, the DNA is TGTGCCAGCAGCCCACCAGGGGCGATTGGAGCTTTCTTT. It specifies CASSPPGAIGAFF.